This is a list of T cell receptor beta chains from one sample in a study of blood T cell repertoires in COVID-19. Data came from immunoSEQ multiplex PCR; TCRdb stores just in-frame clones and leaves some out. The sample gives about 260,000 clones, less than 90% of which show up once; about 2% is in the top ten. Sequencing used peripheral blood. The receptors originated from a man aged 30-40 years with active or convalescent COVID-19. Each CDR3 is given with its conserved first and last residue. Fields, in order: CDR3 length, D gene, V gene, CDR3 protein. D genes are given only for firm matches.

len: 17
d_gene: .
v_gene: TRBV12-5
CDR3aa: CASGPTFAARTVGGYTF

len: 13
d_gene: .
v_gene: TRBV4-1
CDR3aa: CASSGDSNQPQHF

len: 15
d_gene: .
v_gene: TRBV19
CDR3aa: CAGSRALGGGYGYTF

len: 16
d_gene: .
v_gene: TRBV18
CDR3aa: CASSADSPINTGELFF

len: 14
d_gene: .
v_gene: TRBV2
CDR3aa: CASIGSSLATEQYF

len: 14
d_gene: .
v_gene: TRBV19
CDR3aa: CASSKDGQNTEAFF

len: 15
d_gene: TRBD1
v_gene: TRBV25-1
CDR3aa: CASTDRGRSQETQYF

len: 16
d_gene: .
v_gene: TRBV5-5
CDR3aa: CASSFPGVEAKNIQYF

len: 19
d_gene: .
v_gene: TRBV21-1
CDR3aa: CASSKKGGAGDWRNYGYTF

len: 15
d_gene: .
v_gene: TRBV9
CDR3aa: CASSDRDSRTDTQYF

len: 15
d_gene: .
v_gene: TRBV6-5
CDR3aa: CASSPTGRYPDTQYF

len: 15
d_gene: .
v_gene: TRBV27
CDR3aa: CASTPTTGSSYEQYF

len: 15
d_gene: .
v_gene: TRBV15
CDR3aa: CATSTRSGSRHEQYF

len: 17
d_gene: TRBD1
v_gene: TRBV6-1
CDR3aa: CASSEAPTGFLVYEQYF

len: 14
d_gene: TRBD1
v_gene: TRBV4-1
CDR3aa: CASSQETGLFGYTF

len: 13
d_gene: .
v_gene: TRBV1
CDR3aa: CTSSLAAHTEAFF

len: 13
d_gene: .
v_gene: TRBV5-1
CDR3aa: CASSLERNYGYTF

len: 13
d_gene: .
v_gene: TRBV4-3
CDR3aa: CASSRDLQETQYF

len: 13
d_gene: .
v_gene: TRBV2
CDR3aa: CASSGGERSPLHF

len: 17
d_gene: .
v_gene: TRBV4-1
CDR3aa: CASSQGSGKLTGNTIYF

len: 13
d_gene: .
v_gene: TRBV19
CDR3aa: CASSHDRNTEAFF

len: 21
d_gene: TRBD1
v_gene: TRBV20-1
CDR3aa: CSASSRLTGQGLLSSGNTIYF

len: 14
d_gene: .
v_gene: TRBV29-1
CDR3aa: CSVEESPGKDGYTF

len: 17
d_gene: TRBD2
v_gene: TRBV29-1
CDR3aa: CSVEVGGQRGSRETQYF

len: 17
d_gene: .
v_gene: TRBV15
CDR3aa: CATSRDFGTVSNQPQHF

len: 11
d_gene: .
v_gene: TRBV3-1/TRBV3-2
CDR3aa: CASSSENIQYF

len: 17
d_gene: .
v_gene: TRBV18
CDR3aa: CASSPPKGVGVNTEAFF